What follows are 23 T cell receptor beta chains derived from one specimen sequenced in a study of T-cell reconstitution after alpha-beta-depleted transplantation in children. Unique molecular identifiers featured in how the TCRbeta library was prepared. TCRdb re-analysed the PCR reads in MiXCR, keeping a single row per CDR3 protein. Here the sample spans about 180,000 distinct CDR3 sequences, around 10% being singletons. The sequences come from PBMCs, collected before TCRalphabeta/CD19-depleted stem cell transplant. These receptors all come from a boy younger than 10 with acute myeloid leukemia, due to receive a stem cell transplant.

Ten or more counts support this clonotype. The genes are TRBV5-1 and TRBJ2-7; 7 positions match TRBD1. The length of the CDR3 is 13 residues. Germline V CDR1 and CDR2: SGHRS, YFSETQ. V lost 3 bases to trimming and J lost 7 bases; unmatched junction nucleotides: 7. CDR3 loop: CASSSGQVGEQYF. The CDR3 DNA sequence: TGCGCCAGCAGCTCCGGACAGGTGGGGGAGCAGTACTTC.

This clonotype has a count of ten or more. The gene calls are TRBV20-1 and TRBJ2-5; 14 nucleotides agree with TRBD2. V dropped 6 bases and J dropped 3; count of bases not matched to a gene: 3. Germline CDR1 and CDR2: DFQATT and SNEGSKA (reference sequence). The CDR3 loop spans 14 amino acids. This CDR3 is CSAEGLAGEETQYF. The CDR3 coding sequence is TGCAGTGCGGAGGGACTAGCGGGAGAAGAGACCCAGTACTTC.

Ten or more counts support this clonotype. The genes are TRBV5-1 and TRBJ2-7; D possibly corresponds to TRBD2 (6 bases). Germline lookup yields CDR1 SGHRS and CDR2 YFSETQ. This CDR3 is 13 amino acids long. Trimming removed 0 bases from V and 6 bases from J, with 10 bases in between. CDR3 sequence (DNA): TGCGCCAGCAGCTTGGTCCCCGGGGGCGAGCAGTACTTC. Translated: CASSLVPGGEQYF.

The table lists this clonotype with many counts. This CDR3 is CASSTRPGLAVYEQYF. CDR3 coding DNA: TGTGCCAGCAGCACCAGACCCGGACTAGCGGTCTACGAGCAGTACTTC. The chain carries TRBV12-3 or TRBV12-4 and TRBJ2-7; TRBD2 matches 10 bases. The J segment lost 3 bases and the V segment lost 6 bases, leaving 11 bases of the junction unmatched. CDR3 length: 16 amino acids.

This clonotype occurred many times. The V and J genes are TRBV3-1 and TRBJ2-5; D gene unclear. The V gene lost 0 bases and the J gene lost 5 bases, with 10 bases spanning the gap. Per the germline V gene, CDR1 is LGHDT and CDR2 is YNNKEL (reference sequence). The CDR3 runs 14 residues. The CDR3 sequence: CASSQEPLLETQYF. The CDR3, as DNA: TGTGCCAGCAGCCAAGAACCCCTCCTTGAGACCCAGTACTTC.

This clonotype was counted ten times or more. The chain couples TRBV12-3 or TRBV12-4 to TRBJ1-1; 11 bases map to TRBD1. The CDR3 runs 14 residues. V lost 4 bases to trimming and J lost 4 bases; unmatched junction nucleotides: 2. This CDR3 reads CASSWTGGTTEAFF. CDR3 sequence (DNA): TGTGCCAGCAGTTGGACAGGGGGCACCACTGAAGCTTTCTTT.

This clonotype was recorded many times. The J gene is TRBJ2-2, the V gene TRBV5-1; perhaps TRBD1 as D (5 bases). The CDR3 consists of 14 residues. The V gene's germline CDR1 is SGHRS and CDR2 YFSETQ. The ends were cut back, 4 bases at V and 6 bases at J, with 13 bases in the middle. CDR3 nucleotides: TGCGCCAGCAGCCCCTTCGCCAGGGCCGGGGAGCTGTTTTTT. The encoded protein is CASSPFARAGELFF.

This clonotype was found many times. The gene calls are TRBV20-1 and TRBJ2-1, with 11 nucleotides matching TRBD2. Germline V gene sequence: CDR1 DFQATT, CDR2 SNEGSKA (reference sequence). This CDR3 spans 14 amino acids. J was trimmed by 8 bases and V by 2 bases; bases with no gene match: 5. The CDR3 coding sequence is TGCAGTGCTAGACCTAGCGGGAGGAACGATGAGCAGTTCTTC. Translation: CSARPSGRNDEQFF.

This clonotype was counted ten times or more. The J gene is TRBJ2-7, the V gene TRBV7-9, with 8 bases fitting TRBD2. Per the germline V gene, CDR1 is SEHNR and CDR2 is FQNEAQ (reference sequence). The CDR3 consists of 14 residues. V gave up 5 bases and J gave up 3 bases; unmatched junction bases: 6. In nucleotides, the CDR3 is TGTGCCAGCAGCCAACTAGCGGAGCACTACGAGCAGTACTTC. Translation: CASSQLAEHYEQYF. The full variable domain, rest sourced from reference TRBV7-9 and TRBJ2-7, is DTGVSQNPRHKITKRGQNVTFRCDPISEHNRLYWYRQTLGQGPEFLTYFQNEAQLEKSRLLSDRFSAERPKGSFSTLEIQRTEQGDSAMYLCASSQLAEHYEQYFGPGTRLTVT.

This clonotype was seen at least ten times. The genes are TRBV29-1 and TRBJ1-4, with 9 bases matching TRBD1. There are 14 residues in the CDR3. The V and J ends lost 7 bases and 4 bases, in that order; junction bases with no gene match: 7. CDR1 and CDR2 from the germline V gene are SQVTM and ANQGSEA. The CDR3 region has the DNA TGCAGCGCTAGGACAGGGGCACTTAATGAAAAACTGTTTTTT. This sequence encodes CSARTGALNEKLFF.

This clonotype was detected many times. The CDR3 region has the DNA TGCGCCAGCAGTCAACCGGATCCTGAGCAGTTCTTC. This gives the protein CASSQPDPEQFF. The V call is TRBV10-2, the J call TRBJ2-1; D uncertain. The CDR3 runs 12 residues. Germline V CDR1 and CDR2: WSHSY, SAAADI. The germline V and J ends were trimmed by 5 bases and 9 bases, with 11 bases remaining between them.

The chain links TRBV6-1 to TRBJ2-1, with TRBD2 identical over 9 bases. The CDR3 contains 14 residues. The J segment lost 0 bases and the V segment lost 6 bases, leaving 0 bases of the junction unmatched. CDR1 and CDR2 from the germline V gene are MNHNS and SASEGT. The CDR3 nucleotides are TGTGCCAGCAGGCGGGAGGGCTCCTACAATGAGCAGTTCTTC. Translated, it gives CASRREGSYNEQFF.

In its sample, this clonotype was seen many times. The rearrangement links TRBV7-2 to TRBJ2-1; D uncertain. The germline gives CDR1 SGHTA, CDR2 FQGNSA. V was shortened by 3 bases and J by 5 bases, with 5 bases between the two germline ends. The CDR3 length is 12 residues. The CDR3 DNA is TGTGCCAGCAGCTTCCATAACAATGAGCAGTTCTTC. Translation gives CASSFHNNEQFF.

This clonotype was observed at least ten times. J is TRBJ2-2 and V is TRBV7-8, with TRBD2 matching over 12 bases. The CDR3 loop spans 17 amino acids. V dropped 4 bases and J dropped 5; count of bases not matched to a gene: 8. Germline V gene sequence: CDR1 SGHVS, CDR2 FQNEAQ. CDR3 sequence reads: CASSSPSGRAGTGELFF. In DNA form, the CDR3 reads TGTGCCAGCAGCTCGCCTAGCGGGAGGGCAGGAACCGGGGAGCTGTTTTTT.

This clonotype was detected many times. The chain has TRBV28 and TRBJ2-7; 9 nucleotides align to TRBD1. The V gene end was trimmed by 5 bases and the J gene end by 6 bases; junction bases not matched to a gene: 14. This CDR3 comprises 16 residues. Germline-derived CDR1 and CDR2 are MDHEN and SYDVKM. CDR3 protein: CASSPGWGDRAGEQYF. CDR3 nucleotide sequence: TGTGCCAGCAGTCCGGGGTGGGGGGACAGGGCCGGCGAGCAGTACTTC.

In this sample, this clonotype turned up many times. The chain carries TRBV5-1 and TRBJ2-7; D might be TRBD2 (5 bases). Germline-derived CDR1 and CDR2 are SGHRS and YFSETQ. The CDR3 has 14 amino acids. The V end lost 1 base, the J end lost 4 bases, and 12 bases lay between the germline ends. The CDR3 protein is CASSLSAVGYEQYF. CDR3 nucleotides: TGCGCCAGCAGCTTGTCAGCGGTTGGGTACGAGCAGTACTTC.

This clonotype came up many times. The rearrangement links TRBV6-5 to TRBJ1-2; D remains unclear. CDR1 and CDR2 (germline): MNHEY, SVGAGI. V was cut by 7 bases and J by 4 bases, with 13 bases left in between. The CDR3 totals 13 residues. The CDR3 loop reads CASKPDTIYGYTF. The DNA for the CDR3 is TGTGCCAGCAAGCCCGACACTATCTATGGCTACACCTTC.

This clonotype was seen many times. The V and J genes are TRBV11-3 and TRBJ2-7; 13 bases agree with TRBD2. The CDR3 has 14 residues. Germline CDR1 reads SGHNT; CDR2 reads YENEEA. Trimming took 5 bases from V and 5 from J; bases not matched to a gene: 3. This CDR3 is CASSRGLAGDEQYF. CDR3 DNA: TGTGCCAGCAGCCGAGGACTAGCGGGAGACGAGCAGTACTTC.

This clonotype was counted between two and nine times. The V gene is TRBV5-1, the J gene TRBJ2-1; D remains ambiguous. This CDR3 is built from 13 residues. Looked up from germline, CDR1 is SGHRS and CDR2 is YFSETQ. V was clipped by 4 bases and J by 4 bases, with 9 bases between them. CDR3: CASSVEYYNEQFF. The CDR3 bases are TGCGCCAGCAGCGTTGAGTATTACAATGAGCAGTTCTTC.

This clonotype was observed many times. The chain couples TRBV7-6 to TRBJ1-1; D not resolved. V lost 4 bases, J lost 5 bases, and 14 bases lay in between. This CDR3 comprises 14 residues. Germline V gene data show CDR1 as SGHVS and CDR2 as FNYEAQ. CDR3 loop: CASSSSVGLTEAFF. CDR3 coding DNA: TGTGCCAGCAGCTCATCCGTAGGGTTGACTGAAGCTTTCTTT. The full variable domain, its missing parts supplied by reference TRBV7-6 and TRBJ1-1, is GAGVSQSPRYKVTKRGQDVALRCDPISGHVSLYWYRQALGQGPEFLTYFNYEAQQDKSGLPNDRFSAERPEGSISTLTIQRTEQRDSAMYRCASSSSVGLTEAFFGQGTRLTVV.

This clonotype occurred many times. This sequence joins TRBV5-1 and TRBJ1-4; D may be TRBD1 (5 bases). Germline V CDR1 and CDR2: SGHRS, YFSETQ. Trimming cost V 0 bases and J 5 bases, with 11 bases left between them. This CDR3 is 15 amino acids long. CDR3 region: CASSLGGTGNEKLFF. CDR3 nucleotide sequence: TGCGCCAGCAGCTTGGGTGGGACGGGGAATGAAAAACTGTTTTTT.

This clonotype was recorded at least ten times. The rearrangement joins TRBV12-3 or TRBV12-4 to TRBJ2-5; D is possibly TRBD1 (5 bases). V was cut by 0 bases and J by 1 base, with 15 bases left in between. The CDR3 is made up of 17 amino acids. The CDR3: CASSLAGPYYGQETQYF. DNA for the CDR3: TGTGCCAGCAGTTTAGCGGGGCCCTACTATGGCCAAGAGACCCAGTACTTC.

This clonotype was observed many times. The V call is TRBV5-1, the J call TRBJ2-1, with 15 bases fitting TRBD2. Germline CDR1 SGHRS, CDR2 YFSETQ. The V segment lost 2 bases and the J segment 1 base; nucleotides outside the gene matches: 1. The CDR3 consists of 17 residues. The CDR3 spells CASSLGLAGGSYNEQFF. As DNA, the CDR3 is TGCGCCAGCAGCTTAGGACTAGCGGGGGGGTCCTACAATGAGCAGTTCTTC.